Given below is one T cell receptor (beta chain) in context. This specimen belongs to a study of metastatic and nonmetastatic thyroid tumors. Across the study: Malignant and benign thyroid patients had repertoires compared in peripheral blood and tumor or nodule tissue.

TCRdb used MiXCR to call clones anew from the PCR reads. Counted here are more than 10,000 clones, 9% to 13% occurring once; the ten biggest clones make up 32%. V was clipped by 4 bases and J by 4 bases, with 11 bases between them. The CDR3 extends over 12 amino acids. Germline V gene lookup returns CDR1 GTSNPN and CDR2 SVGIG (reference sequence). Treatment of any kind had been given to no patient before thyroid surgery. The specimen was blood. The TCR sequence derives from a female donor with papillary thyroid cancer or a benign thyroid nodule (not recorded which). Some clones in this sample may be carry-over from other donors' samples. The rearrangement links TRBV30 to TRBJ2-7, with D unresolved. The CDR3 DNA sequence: TGTGCCTGGACCCCCACCACTTACGAGCAGTACTTC. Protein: CAWTPTTYEQYF.